Presented here are 9 T cell receptor beta chains from one specimen sequenced in a study of tumor and adjacent non-tumor tissue in lung cancer. Three rounds of nested PCR, following a modified ARM-PCR protocol, produced the TCRbeta library. TCRdb reprocessed the multiplex PCR reads with MiXCR, giving one entry per CDR3 protein. The sample carries fewer than 100,000 distinct CDR3 sequences, 72% recorded once. RNA was extracted from bulk tissue without any cell sorting. Source material: lung tumor tissue. These receptors all stem from a woman between 40 and 50 years old with non-small cell lung cancer.

Worth noting for this clonotype: Germline and junction disagree at one end, which may indicate a read error. The chain is built from TRBV20-1 and TRBJ2-7; D uncertain. In germline, CDR1 is DFQATT, CDR2 SNEGSKA (reference sequence). The CDR3 consists of 15 residues. The CDR3 nucleotides are TGCAATGCTTATCAGTTTAAGGTGGAGCCACGGGAGCAGTACTTC. Protein sequence: CNAYQFKVEPREQYF.

The V call is TRBV6-5, the J call TRBJ1-5; D is perhaps TRBD2 (6 bases). The closer fit of TRBJ2-3 to the DNA end suggests the J call may be wrong. The CDR3 is 15 residues long. Germline CDR1 MNHEY, CDR2 SVGAGI. CDR3 in amino acids: CASSYTTGADQPQYF. Written as DNA, the CDR3 is TGTGCCAGCAGTTATACCACGGGAGCCGATCAGCCCCAGTATTTT.

This clonotype occurred many times. The chain recombines TRBV5-1 with TRBJ2-7; D is possibly TRBD1 or TRBD2 (5 bases each). Per germline, CDR1 SGHRS and CDR2 YFSETQ. Between the trimmed V and J ends, which lost 4 bases and 3 bases, there was a span of 11 bases. CDR3 length: 13 amino acids. CDR3 region: CASSPGTNYEQYF. CDR3 nucleotides: TGCGCCAGCAGCCCCGGGACCAACTACGAGCAGTACTTC.

The count of this clonotype is one. This likely comes from a read error, as the CDR3 has no conserved phenylalanine or tryptophan at its end. The chain has TRBV11-2 and TRBJ2-1, with TRBD2 matching over 9 bases. Germline loops: CDR1 SGHAT, CDR2 FQNNGV. V was clipped by 8 bases and J by 9 bases; unmatched bases: 23. This CDR3 has 18 amino acids. CDR3 bases: TGTGCCAGCTGGGGGTTTAAGGGGACTAGCCCTCTTAACAGTGAGCAGTTCCTC. Residues: CASWGFKGTSPLNSEQFL.

This clonotype was observed a single time. An end of the junction does not agree with germline; a read error may underlie this. J is TRBJ2-5 and V is TRBV30, with D tentatively TRBD1 (6 bases). The CDR3 covers 15 residues. From germline, CDR1 is GTSNPN and CDR2 SVGIG (reference sequence). CDR3 residues: CAWNPYELRRGTRYF. As DNA, the CDR3 is TGTGCTTGGAACCCATATGAACTTCGTAGGGGGACCCGGTACTTC.

About this clonotype: A read error may produce the germline difference seen at one junction end. This CDR3 is CASTLVAGAAGNTIYF. The CDR3 DNA sequence: TGTGCCAGCACCTTGGTAGCAGGGGCCGCTGGAAACACCATATATTTT. The V call is TRBV5-5, the J call TRBJ1-3; tentative D call: TRBD1 (6 bases). CDR1 is SGHKS and CDR2 is YYEKEE in the germline V gene (reference sequence). The CDR3 extends over 16 amino acids.

Concerning this clonotype: The junction and the germline gene differ at one end; a read error may be behind it. The V and J genes are TRBV4-1 and TRBJ2-3; 8 bases are shared with TRBD1. Germline V CDR1 and CDR2: MGHRA, YSYEKL. CDR3 length equals 17 residues. The CDR3 spells CASSQERTGFGTGTQYF. The CDR3, as DNA: TGCGCAAGCAGCCAAGAAAGGACAGGGTTTGGCACAGGTACGCAGTATTTT.

Notes on this clonotype: One end of the junction fails to match germline, which may point to a read error. The chain combines TRBV28 with TRBJ2-2, with D maybe TRBD2 (5 bases). The CDR3 covers 14 residues. Germline-derived CDR1 and CDR2 are MDHEN and SYDVKM. In nucleotides, the CDR3 is TGTGCCAGCAGGAGTAGCGTGAACTCCGGGGAGCTGTTTTTT. It specifies CASRSSVNSGELFF.

Points on this clonotype: A read error may explain this, as a much larger clone is one base away. The gene calls are TRBV5-8 and TRBJ1-5; D is unclear. The V gene's germline CDR1 is SGHTS and CDR2 YDEGEE. The CDR3 sequence is 12 residues long. CDR3 region: CASGFLGQPQHF. The DNA for the CDR3 is TGTGCCAGCGGCTTTCTGGGGCAGCCCCAGCATTTT. Supplemented by reference TRBV5-8 and TRBJ1-5, the full variable domain reads EAGVTQSPTHLIKTRGQQATLRCSPISGHTSVYWYQQALGLGLQFLLWYDEGEERNRGNFPPRFSGRQFPNYSSELNVNALELEDSALYLCASGFLGQPQHFGDGTRLSIL.